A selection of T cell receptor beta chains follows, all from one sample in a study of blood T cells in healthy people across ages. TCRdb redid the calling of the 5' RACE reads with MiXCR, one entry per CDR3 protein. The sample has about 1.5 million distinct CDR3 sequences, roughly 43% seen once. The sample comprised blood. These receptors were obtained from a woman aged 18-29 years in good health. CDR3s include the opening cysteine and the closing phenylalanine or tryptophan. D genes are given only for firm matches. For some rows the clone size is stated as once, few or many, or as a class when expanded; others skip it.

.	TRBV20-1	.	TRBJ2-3	TGCAGTGCTAGAGATCCTTTACTTGGGGGTCCAGGGGCGCAGTATTTT	CSARDPLLGGPGAQYF
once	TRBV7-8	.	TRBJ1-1	TGTGCCAGCGGCTTCCTGGGAAACAGGGCGAACACTGAAGCTTTCTTT	CASGFLGNRANTEAFF
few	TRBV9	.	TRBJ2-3	TGTGCCAGCAGCCCGAACCCGGGATTTACGTTTGTAGATACGCAGTATTTT	CASSPNPGFTFVDTQYF
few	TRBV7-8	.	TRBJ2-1	TGTGCCAGCAGGCAATCCCAGCCCTCCAGCCCCAATGAGCAGTTCTTC	CASRQSQPSSPNEQFF
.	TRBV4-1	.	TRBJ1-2	TGCGCCAGCAGCCAAGGTAGCAGGGAAATGGGTGACTATGGCTACACCTTC	CASSQGSREMGDYGYTF
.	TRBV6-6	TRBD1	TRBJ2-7	TGTGCCAGCAGCCGACAGGGGGTGGAGCAGTACTTC	CASSRQGVEQYF
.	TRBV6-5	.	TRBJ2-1	TGTGCCAGCAGTGCCTCCGTGGGATACAATGAGCAGTTCTTC	CASSASVGYNEQFF
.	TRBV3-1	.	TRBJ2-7	TGTGCCAGCAGCCAACGCACCTCCGAGCAGTACTTC	CASSQRTSEQYF
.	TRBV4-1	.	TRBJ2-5	TGCGCCAGCAGCCAAGGGCTAGACAGCCAAGAGACCCAGTACTTC	CASSQGLDSQETQYF
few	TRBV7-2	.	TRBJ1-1	TGTGCCAGCAGCTTACAGGGCGTTTTTTATGGCACTGAAGCTTTCTTT	CASSLQGVFYGTEAFF
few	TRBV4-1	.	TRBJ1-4	TGCGCCAGCAGCCAAGATGCGGGAGGAGCAACTAATGAAAAACTGTTTTTT	CASSQDAGGATNEKLFF
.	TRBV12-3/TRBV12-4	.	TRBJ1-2	TGTGCCAGCAGTGTAGAAGGGGGACGCAGGCTCTACACCTTC	CASSVEGGRRLYTF
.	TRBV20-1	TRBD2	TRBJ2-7	TGCAGTGCTAAACGAATCGGACTAGCGGGAGTGGGCTACGAGCAGTACTTC	CSAKRIGLAGVGYEQYF
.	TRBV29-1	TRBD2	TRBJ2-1	TGCAGCGCCGACCAACTAGCGGGAAATGAGCAGTTCTTC	CSADQLAGNEQFF
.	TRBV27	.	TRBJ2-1	TGTGCCAGCAGTCCGCGACACCTACCTGGCAATGAGCAGTTCTTC	CASSPRHLPGNEQFF
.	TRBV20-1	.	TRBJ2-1	TGCAGTGCTAGACGGGAGACCCAGTTCTTC	CSARRETQFF
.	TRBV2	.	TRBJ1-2	TGTGCCAGCAGTGAAATCGTCCGCTACACCTTC	CASSEIVRYTF
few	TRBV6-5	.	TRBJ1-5	TGTGCCAGCAGTTACTGGATCGTTTTGACATACAGTGATCAGCCCCAGCATTTT	CASSYWIVLTYSDQPQHF
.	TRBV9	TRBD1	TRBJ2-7	TGTGCCAGCAGCCCCTACAGGGGATTCGGCGAGCAGTACTTC	CASSPYRGFGEQYF
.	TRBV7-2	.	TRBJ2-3	TGTGCCAGCAGTTCGGACTCAGGCCAGGCGCAGTATTTT	CASSSDSGQAQYF
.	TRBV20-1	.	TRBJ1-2	TGCAGAGCTCGGCCCACAGCCGACTTTAACTATGGCTACACCTTC	CRARPTADFNYGYTF
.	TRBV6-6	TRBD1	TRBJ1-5	TGTGCCATCACCTTCGGGACAGGGGAAAATCAGCCCCAGCATTTT	CAITFGTGENQPQHF
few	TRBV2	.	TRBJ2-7	TGTGCCAGCAGTATTAACTACGAGCAGTACTTC	CASSINYEQYF
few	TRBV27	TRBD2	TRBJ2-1	TGTGCCAGCTCCTCGGCTAGCGGGGATGAGCAGTTCTTC	CASSSASGDEQFF
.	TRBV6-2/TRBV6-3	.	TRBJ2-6	TGTGCCAGCAGTTCCAGGGTACCGTCTGGGGCCGACGTCCTGACTTTC	CASSSRVPSGADVLTF
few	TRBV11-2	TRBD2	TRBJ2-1	TGTGCCAGCAGCCCCCTGAAGCGGGGGGCGGGTGAGTTCTTC	CASSPLKRGAGEFF
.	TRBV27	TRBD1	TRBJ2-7	TGTGCCAGCAGTCCCAATGGGGACAGGGTACCCTACGAGCAGTACTTC	CASSPNGDRVPYEQYF
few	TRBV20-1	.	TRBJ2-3	TGCAGTGCTAGAGATCCAGTACAGGGTGGGGATACGCAGTATTTT	CSARDPVQGGDTQYF
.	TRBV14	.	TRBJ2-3	TGTGCCAGCAGCCCTGCCGGGGTGAGCACAGATACGCAGTATTTT	CASSPAGVSTDTQYF
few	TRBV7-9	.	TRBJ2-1	TGTGCCAGCAGCCCACTAGGTTTTGAGCAGTTCTTC	CASSPLGFEQFF
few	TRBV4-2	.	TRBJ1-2	TGTGCCAGCAGCCCCCGGTTAACTCACCCCTATGGCTACACCTTC	CASSPRLTHPYGYTF
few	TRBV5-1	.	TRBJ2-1	TGCGCCAGCAGCTATCGCGACAGCACCTACAATGAGCAGTTCTTC	CASSYRDSTYNEQFF
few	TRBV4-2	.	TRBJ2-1	TGTGCCAGCAGCCAATTCGTGAGCTCCTACAATGAGCAGTTCTTC	CASSQFVSSYNEQFF
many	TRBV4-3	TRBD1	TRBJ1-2	TGCGCCAGCAGCGGACAGGGGTACTATGGCTACACCTTC	CASSGQGYYGYTF
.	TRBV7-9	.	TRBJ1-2	TGTGCCAGCAGCCCCTGGGGCAGCCCCTATGGCTACACCTTC	CASSPWGSPYGYTF
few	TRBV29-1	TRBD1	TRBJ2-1	TGCAGCGGTAGACAGGGGGCGAGCAATGAGCAGTTCTTC	CSGRQGASNEQFF
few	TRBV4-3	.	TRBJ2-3	TGCGCCAGCAGCCACCGAACCCGGGGATACACAGATACGCAGTATTTT	CASSHRTRGYTDTQYF
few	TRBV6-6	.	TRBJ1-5	TGTGCCAGCAGTTCCCTGGTCGAGGGTCCCCAGCATTTT	CASSSLVEGPQHF
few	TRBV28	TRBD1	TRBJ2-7	TGTGCCAGCAGTACTAGACAGGGTGAAGACGAGCAGTACTTC	CASSTRQGEDEQYF
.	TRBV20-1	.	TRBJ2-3	TGCATTGCTAGACCTGCCACAGATACGCAGTATTTT	CIARPATDTQYF
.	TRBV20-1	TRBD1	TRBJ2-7	TGCAGTGCTACCGACAGGGGGGCCTACGAGCAGTACTTC	CSATDRGAYEQYF
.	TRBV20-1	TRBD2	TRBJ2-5	TGCAGTGCTAGAGATACGGGGGGGTTCCAAGAGACCCAGTACTTC	CSARDTGGFQETQYF
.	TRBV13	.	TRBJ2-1	TGTGCCAGCAGCTTAGTTGGGGGGCGTTCCGACAATGAGCAGTTCTTC	CASSLVGGRSDNEQFF
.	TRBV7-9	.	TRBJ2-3	TGTGCCAGCAGCAACCGCCGGCGGGGAGTTTATCACACAGATACGCAGTATTTT	CASSNRRRGVYHTDTQYF
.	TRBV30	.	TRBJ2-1	TGTGCCAGGGCAAGCTCCTACAATGAGCAGTTCTTC	CARASSYNEQFF